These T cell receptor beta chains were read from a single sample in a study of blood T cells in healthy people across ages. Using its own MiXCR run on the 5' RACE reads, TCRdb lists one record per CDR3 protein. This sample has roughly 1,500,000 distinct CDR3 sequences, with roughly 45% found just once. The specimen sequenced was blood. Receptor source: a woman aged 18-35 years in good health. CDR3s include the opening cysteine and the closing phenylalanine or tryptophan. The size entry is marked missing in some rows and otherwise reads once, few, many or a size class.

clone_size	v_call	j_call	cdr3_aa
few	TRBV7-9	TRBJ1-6	CASSLAGQGFNSPLHF
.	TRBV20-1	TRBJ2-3	CSARVGGQNTDTQYF
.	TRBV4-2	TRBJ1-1	CASSLLDRNTEAFF
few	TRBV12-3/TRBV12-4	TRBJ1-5	CASSGTGVTQPQHF
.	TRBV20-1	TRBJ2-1	CSAPSARLADSEQFF
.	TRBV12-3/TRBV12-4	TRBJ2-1	CASSPGGAGFNEQFF
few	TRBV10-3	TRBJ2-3	CAISEPGENADTQYF
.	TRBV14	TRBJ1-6	CASSVGTYNSPLHF
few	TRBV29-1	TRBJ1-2	CSVEERGQIYGYTF
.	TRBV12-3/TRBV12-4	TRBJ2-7	CASTIGAYEQYF
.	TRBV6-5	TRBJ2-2	CASRENGARSGELFF
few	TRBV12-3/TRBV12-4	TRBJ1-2	CASSYRETYGYTF